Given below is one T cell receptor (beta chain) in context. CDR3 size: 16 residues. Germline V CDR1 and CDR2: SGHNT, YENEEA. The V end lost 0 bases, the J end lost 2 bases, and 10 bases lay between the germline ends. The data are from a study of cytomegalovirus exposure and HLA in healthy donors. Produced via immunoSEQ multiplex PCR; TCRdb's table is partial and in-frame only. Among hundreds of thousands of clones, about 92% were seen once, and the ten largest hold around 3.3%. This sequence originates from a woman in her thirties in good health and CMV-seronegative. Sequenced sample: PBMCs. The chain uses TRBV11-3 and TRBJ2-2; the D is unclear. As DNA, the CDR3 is TGTGCCAGCAGCTTAGACGGCTCGATTAACACCGGGGAGCTGTTTTTT. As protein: CASSLDGSINTGELFF.